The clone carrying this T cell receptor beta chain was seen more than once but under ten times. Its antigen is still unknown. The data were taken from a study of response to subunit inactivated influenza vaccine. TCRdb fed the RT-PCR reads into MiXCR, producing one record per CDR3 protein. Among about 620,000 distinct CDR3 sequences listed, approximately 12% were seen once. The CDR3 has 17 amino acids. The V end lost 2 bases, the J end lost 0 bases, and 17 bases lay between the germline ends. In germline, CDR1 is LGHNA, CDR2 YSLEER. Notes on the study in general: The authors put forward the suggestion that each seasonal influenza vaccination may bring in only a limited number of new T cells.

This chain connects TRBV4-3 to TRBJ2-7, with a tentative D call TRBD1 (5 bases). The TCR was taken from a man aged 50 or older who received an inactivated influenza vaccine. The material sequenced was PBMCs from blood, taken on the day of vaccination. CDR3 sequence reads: CASSQSRGILSSYEQYF. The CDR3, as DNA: TGCGCCAGCAGCCAATCTAGGGGTATCTTGTCCTCCTACGAGCAGTACTTC.